The rows below give T cell receptor beta chains drawn from one sample of a study of cytomegalovirus exposure and HLA in healthy donors. Data came from immunoSEQ multiplex PCR; TCRdb stores just in-frame clones and leaves some out. The sample shows around 300,000 clones, roughly 90% of them seen only once. Sample: PBMCs. The receptors were gathered from a young woman in good health and CMV-seronegative. Each CDR3 is given with its conserved first and last residue. The D gene is left open where the match is weak. Clone size is shown for a subset of rows, as once, few, many or a class of expanded clone.

d_call j_call v_call clone_size cdr3_nt cdr3_aa
. TRBJ1-6 TRBV6-6 once TGTGCCAGCAGTACTAGGACGGCCTATAATTCACCCCTCCACTTT CASSTRTAYNSPLHF
TRBD2 TRBJ2-3 TRBV5-1 . TGCGCCAGCAGCCTCACGGGACTAGCGGGGGGGAAAGACACAGATACGCAGTATTTT CASSLTGLAGGKDTDTQYF
TRBD1 TRBJ2-5 TRBV19 . TGTGCCGTAGGGGGGCAGGGGGCAAGAGAGACCCAGTACTTC CAVGGQGARETQYF
. TRBJ1-1 TRBV7-7 . TGTGCCAGCAGCTTAGTCGTGAACACTGAAGCTTTCTTT CASSLVVNTEAFF
TRBD2 TRBJ2-7 TRBV7-2 few TGTGCCAGCAGCTTAGTATCAGTAGGTAGGACTAGTAGATACGAGCAGTACTTC CASSLVSVGRTSRYEQYF
TRBD1 TRBJ1-2 TRBV6-5 . TGTGCCAGCAGTTACCAGGGGGAGTGGAGTGGCTACACCTTC CASSYQGEWSGYTF
TRBD2 TRBJ2-5 TRBV5-1 . TGCGCCAGCAGCTTAGCGGGGGGGCCAGTGGAGACCCAGTACTTC CASSLAGGPVETQYF
TRBD1 TRBJ1-1 TRBV4-1 . TGCGCCAGCAGCCCTTGGACAGGGGAGAACACTGAAGCTTTCTTT CASSPWTGENTEAFF
. TRBJ1-2 TRBV9 . TGTGCCAGCAGCGTAGGGGACACGGATGGCTACACCTTC CASSVGDTDGYTF
TRBD1 TRBJ1-5 TRBV7-9 . TGTGCCAGCAGCCAGGGGGAGGCAATCAATCAGCCCCAGCATTTT CASSQGEAINQPQHF
TRBD1 TRBJ2-7 TRBV5-1 . TGCGCCAGCAGCTTGGGACAGGGCTCCACCTACGAGCAGTACTTC CASSLGQGSTYEQYF
TRBD1 TRBJ1-4 TRBV2 . TGTGCCAGCAGGGGAACAGGGGCGATTAGTGAAAAACTGTTTTTT CASRGTGAISEKLFF
. TRBJ1-2 TRBV30 . TGTGCCTGGAGCACCGGGGGGGGCGATGGCTACACCTTC CAWSTGGGDGYTF
TRBD1 TRBJ1-4 TRBV6-5 . TGTGCCAGCGGGGACAGGAAAGGGGCGAGTGAAAAACTGTTTTTT CASGDRKGASEKLFF
. TRBJ2-1 TRBV7-9 . TGTTCCAGCAGCTCCGGACAGTCAGCCTACAATGAGCAGTTCTTC CSSSSGQSAYNEQFF
. TRBJ1-4 TRBV5-1 . TGCGCCAGCAAGCTTGGGGGGGGCGGTGAAAAACTGTTTTTT CASKLGGGGEKLFF
TRBD1 TRBJ1-2 TRBV5-6 few TGTGCCAGCAGCTCGGGACAGGGTGGATACTATGGCTACACCTTC CASSSGQGGYYGYTF
TRBD2 TRBJ2-1 TRBV5-4 . TGTGCCAGCAGCCGAGGAGGGTTCGGGACTAGCGGGGACAATGAGCAGTTCTTC CASSRGGFGTSGDNEQFF
. TRBJ1-3 TRBV13 . TGTGCCAGCAGGGGGAGGGGGATGTCTGGAAACACCATATATTTT CASRGRGMSGNTIYF
. TRBJ1-1 TRBV5-4 . TGTGCCAGCAGCCTCGCCTCCCTTAGCAGTCAGGCTTTCTTT CASSLASLSSQAFF
. TRBJ2-2 TRBV12-2 . TGTGCAAGTCGCTGTCGACAGGGGCAAACGAACACCGGGGAGCTGTTTTTT CASRCRQGQTNTGELFF
TRBD2 TRBJ2-3 TRBV5-4 . TGTGCCAGCAGCTCCGGACTAGCGGGGATGGCAGATACGCAGTATTTT CASSSGLAGMADTQYF
TRBD1 TRBJ1-2 TRBV18 . TGTGCCAGCTCACCACAAAGACAGGGTGGTGGCTACACCTTC CASSPQRQGGGYTF
. TRBJ2-7 TRBV5-1 . TGCGCCAGCAGCTTCACAGCCTCCTACGAGCAGTACTTC CASSFTASYEQYF
TRBD1 TRBJ2-7 TRBV6-5 . TGTGCCAGCAGTCGGACAGGGGGCGGGCACGAGCAGTACTTC CASSRTGGGHEQYF
. TRBJ1-1 TRBV6-4 . TGTGCCAGCAGTCGGGGGTGGGGGACTGAAGCTTTCTTT CASSRGWGTEAFF
. TRBJ2-7 TRBV14 . TGTGCCAGCAGCCACGATACCGGGACCTACGAGCAGTACTTC CASSHDTGTYEQYF
. TRBJ2-1 TRBV14 . TGTGCCAGCAGCCAGGGGGGGCGCAGGGCCCCCCCCGATACGGATTACAATGAGCAGTTCTTC CASSQGGRRAPPDTDYNEQFF
TRBD2 TRBJ2-3 TRBV5-1 . TGCGCCAGTCGGACTAGCGGGGGAACAGATACGCAGTATTTT CASRTSGGTDTQYF
TRBD1 TRBJ2-7 TRBV7-9 . TGTGCCAGCAGCCATACGTCCGGGACAGGAGCCTACGAGCAGTACTTC CASSHTSGTGAYEQYF
. TRBJ1-2 TRBV19 . TGTGCCAGTAGTGAACCCCAGGAAACAGGGTGGGATGGCTACACCTTC CASSEPQETGWDGYTF
TRBD2 TRBJ2-1 TRBV11-2 . TGTGCCAGCAGCTTAGTTTCGGGGGGAAGCTTCAATGAGCAGTTCTTC CASSLVSGGSFNEQFF
. TRBJ1-1 TRBV10-1 . TGCGCCAGCACGGAAGATGATCGAGGGCCGAAGACTGAAGCTTTCTTT CASTEDDRGPKTEAFF
. TRBJ2-1 TRBV6-5 . TGTGCCAGCAGTTACTCTGCAGGATCTTACAATGAGCAGTTCTTC CASSYSAGSYNEQFF
. TRBJ1-1 TRBV10-3 . TGTGCCATCGGCCAGGGAAGTCTGAACACTGAAGCTTTCTTT CAIGQGSLNTEAFF
TRBD1 TRBJ1-4 TRBV5-1 . TGCGCCAGCAGCTTGGAACAGGGGGTTAATGAAAAACTGTTTTTT CASSLEQGVNEKLFF
TRBD1 TRBJ2-1 TRBV7-6 . TGTGCCAGCAGTTTCGACGGGACAGGGTACAATGAGCAGTTCTTC CASSFDGTGYNEQFF
. TRBJ1-2 TRBV7-2 . TGTGCCAGCAGCTTATCGTCCCTCTCGGGATATGGCTACACCTTC CASSLSSLSGYGYTF
TRBD1 TRBJ2-1 TRBV15 . TGTGCCACCGCCCGGGACAGGACCCCCTACAATGAGCAGTTCTTC CATARDRTPYNEQFF
. TRBJ1-5 TRBV19 few TGTGCCAGTAGTATGGACAGAGAGCAGCCCCAGCATTTT CASSMDREQPQHF
. TRBJ1-1 TRBV29-1 . TGCAGCGTCACAGGGAACACTGAAGCTTTCTTT CSVTGNTEAFF
TRBD2 TRBJ2-1 TRBV7-3 . TGTGCCAGCAGCTTGGGACTAGCAGGCAATGAGCAGTTCTTC CASSLGLAGNEQFF
TRBD1 TRBJ2-7 TRBV6-5 once TGTGCCAGCAGTTACCCCGGGACAGGGGGCGACGAGCAGTACTTC CASSYPGTGGDEQYF
TRBD1 TRBJ1-1 TRBV7-8 . TGTGCCAGCACCAGGGGGAATTCATACACTGAAGCTTTCTTT CASTRGNSYTEAFF